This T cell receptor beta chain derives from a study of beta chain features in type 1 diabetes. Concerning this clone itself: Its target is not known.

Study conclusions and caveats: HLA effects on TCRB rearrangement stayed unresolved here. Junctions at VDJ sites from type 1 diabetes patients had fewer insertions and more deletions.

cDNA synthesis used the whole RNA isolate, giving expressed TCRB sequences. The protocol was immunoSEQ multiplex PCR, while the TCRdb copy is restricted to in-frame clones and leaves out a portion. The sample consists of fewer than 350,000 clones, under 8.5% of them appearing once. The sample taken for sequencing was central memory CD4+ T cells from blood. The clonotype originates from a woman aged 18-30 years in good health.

The CDR3, as DNA: TGTGCCAGCAGCGCCGGGACAGTCGAGAATTCACCCCTCCACTTT. Its translation is CASSAGTVENSPLHF. This rearrangement joins TRBV7-9 to TRBJ1-6; TRBD1 agrees at 7 bases. Germline V CDR1 and CDR2: SEHNR, FQNEAQ (reference sequence). The length of the CDR3 is 15 residues. Trimming took 5 bases from V and 7 from J; bases not matched to a gene: 8.